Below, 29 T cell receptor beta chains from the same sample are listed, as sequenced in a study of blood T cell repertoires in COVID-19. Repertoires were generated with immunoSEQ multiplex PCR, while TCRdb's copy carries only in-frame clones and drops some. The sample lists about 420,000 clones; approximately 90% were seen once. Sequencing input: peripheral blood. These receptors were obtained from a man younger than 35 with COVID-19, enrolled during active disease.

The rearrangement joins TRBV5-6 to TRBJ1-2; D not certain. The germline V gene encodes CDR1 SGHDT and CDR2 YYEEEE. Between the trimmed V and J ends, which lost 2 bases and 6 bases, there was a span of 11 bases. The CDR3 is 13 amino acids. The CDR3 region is CASSFRDNNGYTF. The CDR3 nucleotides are TGTGCCAGCAGCTTCCGAGACAACAATGGCTACACCTTC.

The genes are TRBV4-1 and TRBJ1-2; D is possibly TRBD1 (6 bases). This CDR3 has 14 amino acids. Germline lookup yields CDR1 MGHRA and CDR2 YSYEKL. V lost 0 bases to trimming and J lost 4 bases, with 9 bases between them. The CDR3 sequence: CASSQEGAPYGYTF. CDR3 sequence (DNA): TGCGCCAGCAGCCAAGAGGGGGCCCCCTATGGCTACACCTTC.

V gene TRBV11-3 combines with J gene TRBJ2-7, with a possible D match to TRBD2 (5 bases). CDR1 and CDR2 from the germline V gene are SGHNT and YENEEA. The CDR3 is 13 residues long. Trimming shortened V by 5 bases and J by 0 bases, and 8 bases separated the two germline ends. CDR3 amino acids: CASSPGISYEQYF. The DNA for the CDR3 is TGTGCCAGCAGCCCGGGGATCTCCTACGAGCAGTACTTC.

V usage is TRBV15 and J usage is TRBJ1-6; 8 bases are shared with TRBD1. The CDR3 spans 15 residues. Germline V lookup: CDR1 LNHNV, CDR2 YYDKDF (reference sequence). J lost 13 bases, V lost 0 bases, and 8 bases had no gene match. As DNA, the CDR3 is TGTGCCACCAGCAGAGATAAAGGACAGGGTGTCCCCCTCCACTTT. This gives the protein CATSRDKGQGVPLHF.

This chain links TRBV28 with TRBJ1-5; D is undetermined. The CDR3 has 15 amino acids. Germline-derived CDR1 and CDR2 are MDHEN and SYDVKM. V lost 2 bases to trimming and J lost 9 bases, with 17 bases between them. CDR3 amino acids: CASSLPGLPGGPQHF. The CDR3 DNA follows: TGTGCCAGCAGTTTACCGGGCCTCCCGGGAGGGCCCCAGCATTTT.

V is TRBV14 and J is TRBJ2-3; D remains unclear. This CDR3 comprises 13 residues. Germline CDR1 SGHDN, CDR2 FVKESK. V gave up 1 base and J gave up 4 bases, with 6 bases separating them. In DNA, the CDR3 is TGTGCCAGCAGCCAAGCGGGTGCAGATACGCAGTATTTT. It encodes CASSQAGADTQYF.

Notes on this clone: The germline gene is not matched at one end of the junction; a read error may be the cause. Written as DNA, the CDR3 is TGTGCCAGCAGCATAGACAGGTCCGGGGAGCTGTTTTTT. Encoded protein: CASSIDRSGELFF. This chain links TRBV11-3 with TRBJ2-2; D is possibly TRBD1 (6 bases). The germline V gene encodes CDR1 SGHNT and CDR2 YENEEA. The CDR3 length is 13 residues.

CDR3 DNA sequence: TGTGCCAGCAGCTACACCTCGAACACTGAAGCTTTCTTT. This codes for CASSYTSNTEAFF. This chain joins TRBV11-3 and TRBJ1-1; the D is unclear. Trimming took off 4 bases at V and 1 base at J, with 7 bases between the two ends. Germline V gene sequence: CDR1 SGHNT, CDR2 YENEEA. This CDR3 comprises 13 residues. The variable domain in full, completed from reference TRBV11-3 and TRBJ1-1, reads EAGVVQSPRYKIIEKKQPVAFWCNPISGHNTLYWYLQNLGQGPELLIRYENEEAVDDSQLPKDRFSAERLKGVDSTLKIQPAELGDSAVYLCASSYTSNTEAFFGQGTRLTVV.

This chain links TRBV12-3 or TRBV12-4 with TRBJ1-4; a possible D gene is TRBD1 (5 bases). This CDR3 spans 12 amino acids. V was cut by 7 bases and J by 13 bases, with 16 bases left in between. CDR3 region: CASKSGGQRLFF. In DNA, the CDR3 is TGTGCCAGCAAGTCGGGGGGTCAACGACTGTTTTTT.

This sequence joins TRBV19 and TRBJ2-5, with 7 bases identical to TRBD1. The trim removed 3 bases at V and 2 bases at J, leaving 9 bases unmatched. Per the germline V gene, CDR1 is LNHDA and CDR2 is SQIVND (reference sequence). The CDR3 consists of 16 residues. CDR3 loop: CASSIRPGQLQETQYF. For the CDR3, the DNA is TGTGCCAGTAGTATCCGTCCGGGACAGCTTCAAGAGACCCAGTACTTC. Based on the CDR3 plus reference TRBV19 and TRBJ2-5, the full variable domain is DGGITQSPKYLFRKEGQNVTLSCEQNLNHDAMYWYRQDPGQGLRLIYYSQIVNDFQKGDIAEGYSVSREKKESFPLTVTSAQKNPTAFYLCASSIRPGQLQETQYFGPGTRLLVL.

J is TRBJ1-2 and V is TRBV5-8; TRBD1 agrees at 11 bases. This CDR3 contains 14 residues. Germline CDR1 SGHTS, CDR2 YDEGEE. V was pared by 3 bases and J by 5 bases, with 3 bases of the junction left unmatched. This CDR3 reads CASSSDRGLYGYTF. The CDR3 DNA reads TGTGCCAGCAGCTCGGACAGGGGGCTTTATGGCTACACCTTC. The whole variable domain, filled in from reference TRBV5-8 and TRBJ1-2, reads EAGVTQSPTHLIKTRGQQATLRCSPISGHTSVYWYQQALGLGLQFLLWYDEGEERNRGNFPPRFSGRQFPNYSSELNVNALELEDSALYLCASSSDRGLYGYTFGSGTRLTVV.

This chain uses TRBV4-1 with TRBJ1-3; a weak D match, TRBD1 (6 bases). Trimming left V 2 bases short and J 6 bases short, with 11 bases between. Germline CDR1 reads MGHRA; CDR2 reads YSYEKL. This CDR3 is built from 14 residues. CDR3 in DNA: TGCGCCAGCAGCCAACCGACAGGTTTAAACACCATATATTTT. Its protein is CASSQPTGLNTIYF.

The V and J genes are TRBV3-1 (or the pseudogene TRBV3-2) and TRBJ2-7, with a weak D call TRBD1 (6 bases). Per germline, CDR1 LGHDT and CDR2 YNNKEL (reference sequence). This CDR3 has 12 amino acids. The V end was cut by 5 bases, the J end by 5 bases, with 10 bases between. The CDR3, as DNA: TGTGCCAGCAGCGGTCAGGGGCACGAGCAGTACTTC. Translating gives CASSGQGHEQYF.

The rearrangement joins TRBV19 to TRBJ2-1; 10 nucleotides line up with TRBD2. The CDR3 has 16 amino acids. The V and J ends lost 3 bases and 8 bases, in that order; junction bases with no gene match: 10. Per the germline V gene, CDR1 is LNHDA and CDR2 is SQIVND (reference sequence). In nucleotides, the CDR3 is TGTGCCAGTAGTATCACGCTAGCGGGAGTTAATCATGAGCAGTTCTTC. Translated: CASSITLAGVNHEQFF.

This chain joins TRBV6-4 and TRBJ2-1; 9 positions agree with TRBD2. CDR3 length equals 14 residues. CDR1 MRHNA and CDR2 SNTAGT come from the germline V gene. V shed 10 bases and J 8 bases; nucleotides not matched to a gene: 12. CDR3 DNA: TGTGCCAACTTAGGGGCGGGGGGGCGATATGAGCAGTTCTTC. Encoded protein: CANLGAGGRYEQFF.

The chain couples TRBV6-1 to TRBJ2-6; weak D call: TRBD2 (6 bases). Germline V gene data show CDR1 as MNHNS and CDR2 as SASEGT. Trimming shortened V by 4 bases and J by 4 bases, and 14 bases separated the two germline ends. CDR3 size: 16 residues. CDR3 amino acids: CASSAGTAAGANVLTF. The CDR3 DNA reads TGTGCCAGCAGTGCCGGGACTGCTGCAGGGGCCAACGTCCTGACTTTC.

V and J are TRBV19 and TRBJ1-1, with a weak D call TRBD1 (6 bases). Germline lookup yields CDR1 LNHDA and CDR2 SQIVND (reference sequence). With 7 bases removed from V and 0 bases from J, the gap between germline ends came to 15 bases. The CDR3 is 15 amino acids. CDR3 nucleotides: TGTGCCAGTAAGGTGGCAGGGGTCGTGAACACTGAAGCTTTCTTT. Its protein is CASKVAGVVNTEAFF.

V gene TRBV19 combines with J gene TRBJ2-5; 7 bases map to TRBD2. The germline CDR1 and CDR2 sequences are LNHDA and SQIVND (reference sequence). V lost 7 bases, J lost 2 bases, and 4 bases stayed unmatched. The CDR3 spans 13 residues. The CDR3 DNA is TGTGCCAGTAAACCTAGCGGACAAGAGACCCAGTACTTC. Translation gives CASKPSGQETQYF.

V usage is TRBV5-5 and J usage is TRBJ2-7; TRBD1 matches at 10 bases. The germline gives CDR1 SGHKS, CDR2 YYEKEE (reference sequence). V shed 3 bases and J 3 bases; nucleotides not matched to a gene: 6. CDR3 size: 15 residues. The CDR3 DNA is TGTGCCAGCAGCTCACGGGACAGGGGATTCTACGAGCAGTACTTC. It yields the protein CASSSRDRGFYEQYF.

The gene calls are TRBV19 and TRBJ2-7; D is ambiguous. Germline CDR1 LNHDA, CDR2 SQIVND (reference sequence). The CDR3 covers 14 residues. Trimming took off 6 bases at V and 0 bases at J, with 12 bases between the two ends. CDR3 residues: CASSSQSGSYEQYF. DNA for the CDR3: TGTGCCAGTAGCAGTCAGTCAGGCTCCTACGAGCAGTACTTC. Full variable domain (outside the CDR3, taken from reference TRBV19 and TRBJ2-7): DGGITQSPKYLFRKEGQNVTLSCEQNLNHDAMYWYRQDPGQGLRLIYYSQIVNDFQKGDIAEGYSVSREKKESFPLTVTSAQKNPTAFYLCASSSQSGSYEQYFGPGTRLTVT.

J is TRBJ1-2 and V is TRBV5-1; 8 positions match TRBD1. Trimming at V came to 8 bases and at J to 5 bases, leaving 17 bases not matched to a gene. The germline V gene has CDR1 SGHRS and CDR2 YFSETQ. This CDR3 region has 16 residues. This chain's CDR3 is CARPDSGQDYFYGYTF. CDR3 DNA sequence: TGCGCCAGGCCTGACTCGGGACAGGACTACTTTTATGGCTACACCTTC. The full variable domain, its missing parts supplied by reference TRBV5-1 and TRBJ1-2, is KAGVTQTPRYLIKTRGQQVTLSCSPISGHRSVSWYQQTPGQGLQFLFEYFSETQRNKGNFPGRFSGRQFSNSRSEMNVSTLELGDSALYLCARPDSGQDYFYGYTFGSGTRLTVV.

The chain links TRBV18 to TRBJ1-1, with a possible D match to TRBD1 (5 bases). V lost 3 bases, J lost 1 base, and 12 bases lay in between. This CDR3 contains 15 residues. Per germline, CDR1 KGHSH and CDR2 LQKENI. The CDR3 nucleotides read TGTGCCAGCTCACCGGGGGGAGCCCAGAACACTGAAGCTTTCTTT. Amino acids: CASSPGGAQNTEAFF.

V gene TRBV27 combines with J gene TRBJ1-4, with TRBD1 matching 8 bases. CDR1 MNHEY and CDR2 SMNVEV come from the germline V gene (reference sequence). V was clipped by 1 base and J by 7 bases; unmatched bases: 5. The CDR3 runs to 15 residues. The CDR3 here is CASSLLGTGLEKLFF. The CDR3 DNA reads TGTGCCAGCAGTTTATTGGGGACAGGACTTGAAAAACTGTTTTTT. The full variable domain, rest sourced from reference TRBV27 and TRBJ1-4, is EAQVTQNPRYLITVTGKKLTVTCSQNMNHEYMSWYRQDPGLGLRQIYYSMNVEVTDKGDVPEGYKVSRKEKRNFPLILESPSPNQTSLYFCASSLLGTGLEKLFFGSGTQLSVL.

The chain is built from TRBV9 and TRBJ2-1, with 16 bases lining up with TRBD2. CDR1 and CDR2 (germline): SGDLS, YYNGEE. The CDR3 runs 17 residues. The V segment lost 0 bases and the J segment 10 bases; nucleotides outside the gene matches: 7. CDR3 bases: TGTGCCAGCAGCGTAGCGGAGGGACTAGCGGGAGGGCGGGAGCAGTTCTTC. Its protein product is CASSVAEGLAGGREQFF.

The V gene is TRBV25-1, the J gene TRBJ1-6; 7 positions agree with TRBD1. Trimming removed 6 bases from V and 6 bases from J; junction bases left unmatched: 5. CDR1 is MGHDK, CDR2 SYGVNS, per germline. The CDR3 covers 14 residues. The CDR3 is CASRRDRSNSPLHF. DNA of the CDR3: TGTGCCAGCAGGAGGGACAGAAGTAATTCACCCCTCCACTTT. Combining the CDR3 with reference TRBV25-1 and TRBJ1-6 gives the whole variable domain EADIYQTPRYLVIGTGKKITLECSQTMGHDKMYWYQQDPGMELHLIHYSYGVNSTEKGDLSSESTVSRIRTEHFPLTLESARPSHTSQYLCASRRDRSNSPLHFGNGTRLTVT.

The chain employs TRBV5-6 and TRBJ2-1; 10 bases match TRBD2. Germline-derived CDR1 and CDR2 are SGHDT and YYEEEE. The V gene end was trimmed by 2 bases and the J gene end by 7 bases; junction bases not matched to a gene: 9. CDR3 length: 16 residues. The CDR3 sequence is CASSFGAGGPGNEQFF. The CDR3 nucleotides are TGTGCCAGCAGCTTCGGAGCGGGAGGGCCGGGGAATGAGCAGTTCTTC.

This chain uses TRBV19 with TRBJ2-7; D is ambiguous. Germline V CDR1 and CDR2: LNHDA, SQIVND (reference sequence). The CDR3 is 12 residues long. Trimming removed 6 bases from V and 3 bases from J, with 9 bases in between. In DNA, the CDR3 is TGTGCCAGTAGCCAGGTAGACTACGAGCAGTACTTC. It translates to CASSQVDYEQYF.

The DNA of the CDR3 is TGTGCCAGCAGTCAAACAGGGGCAGGGGGCTACACCTTC. Translating it yields CASSQTGAGGYTF. The rearrangement uses TRBV6-5 and TRBJ1-2, with TRBD1 matching 7 bases. The CDR3 is 13 amino acids. V shed 5 bases and J 8 bases; nucleotides not matched to a gene: 8. CDR1 and CDR2 (germline): MNHEY, SVGAGI.

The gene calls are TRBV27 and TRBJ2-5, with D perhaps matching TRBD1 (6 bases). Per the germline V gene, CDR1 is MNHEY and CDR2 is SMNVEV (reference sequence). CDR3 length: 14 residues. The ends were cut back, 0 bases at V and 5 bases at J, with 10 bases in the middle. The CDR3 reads CASSLSDSWETQYF. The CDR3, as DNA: TGTGCCAGCAGTTTATCGGACAGCTGGGAGACCCAGTACTTC.